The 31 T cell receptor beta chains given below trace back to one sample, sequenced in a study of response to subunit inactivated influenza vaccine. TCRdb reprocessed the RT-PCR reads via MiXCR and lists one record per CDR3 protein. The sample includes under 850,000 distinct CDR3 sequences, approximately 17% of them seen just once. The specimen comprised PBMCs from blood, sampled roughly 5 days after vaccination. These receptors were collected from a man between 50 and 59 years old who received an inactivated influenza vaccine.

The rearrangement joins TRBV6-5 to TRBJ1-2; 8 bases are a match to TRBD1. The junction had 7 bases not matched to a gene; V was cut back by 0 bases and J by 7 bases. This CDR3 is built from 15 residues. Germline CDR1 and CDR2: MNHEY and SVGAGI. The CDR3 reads CASSYSDRVSSGYTF. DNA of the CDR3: TGTGCCAGCAGTTACTCGGACAGGGTTTCGAGTGGCTACACCTTC.

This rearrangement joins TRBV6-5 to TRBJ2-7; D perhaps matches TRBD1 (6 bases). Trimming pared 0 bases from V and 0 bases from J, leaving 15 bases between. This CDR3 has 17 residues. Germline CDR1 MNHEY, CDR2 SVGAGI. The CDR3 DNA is TGTGCCAGCAGTTACTCGGGCCTGAACAGGGCCTCCTACGAGCAGTACTTC. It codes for CASSYSGLNRASYEQYF.

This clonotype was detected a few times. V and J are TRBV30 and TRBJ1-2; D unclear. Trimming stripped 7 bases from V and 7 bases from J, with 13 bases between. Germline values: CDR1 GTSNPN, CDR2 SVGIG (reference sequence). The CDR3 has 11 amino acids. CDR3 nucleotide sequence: TGTGCCTCCCCCGGGGTTGGTGGCTACACCTTC. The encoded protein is CASPGVGGYTF.

CDR3 nucleotides: TGTGCCAGCAGTCCCCCGGGACTAGCTACTCCCCTACGCGAGCAGTACTTC. It yields the protein CASSPPGLATPLREQYF. The chain employs TRBV6-2 or TRBV6-3 and TRBJ2-7; 9 bases match TRBD2. After removal of 5 bases from V and 6 bases from J, the junction contained 17 bases not matched to a gene. CDR1 and CDR2 from the germline V gene are MNHEY and SVGEGT. The length of the CDR3 is 17 residues.

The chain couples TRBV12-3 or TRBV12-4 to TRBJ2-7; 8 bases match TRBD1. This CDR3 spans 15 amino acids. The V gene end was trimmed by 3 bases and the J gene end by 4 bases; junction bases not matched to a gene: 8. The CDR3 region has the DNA TGTGCCAGCAGTTTGGAGACAGGGGCTTCGTACGAGCAGTACTTC. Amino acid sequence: CASSLETGASYEQYF.

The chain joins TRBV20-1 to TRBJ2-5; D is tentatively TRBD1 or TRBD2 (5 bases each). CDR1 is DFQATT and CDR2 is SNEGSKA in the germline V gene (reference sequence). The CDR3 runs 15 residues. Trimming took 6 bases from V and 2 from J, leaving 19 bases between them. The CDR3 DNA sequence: TGCAGTGCCACCTCGGGGCACCTATTACAAGAGACCCAGTACTTC. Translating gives CSATSGHLLQETQYF.

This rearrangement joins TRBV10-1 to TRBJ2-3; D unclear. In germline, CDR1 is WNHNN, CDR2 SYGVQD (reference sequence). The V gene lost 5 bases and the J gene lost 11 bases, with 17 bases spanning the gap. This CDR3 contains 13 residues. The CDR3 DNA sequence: TGCGCCAGCAGTCGAGTCCACGACGAGCTGCAGTATTTT. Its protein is CASSRVHDELQYF.

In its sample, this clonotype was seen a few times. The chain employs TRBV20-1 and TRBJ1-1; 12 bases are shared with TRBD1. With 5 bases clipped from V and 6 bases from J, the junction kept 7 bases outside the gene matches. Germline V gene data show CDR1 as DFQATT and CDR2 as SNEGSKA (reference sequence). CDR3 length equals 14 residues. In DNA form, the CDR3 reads TGCAGTGCTGACCCGGGACAGGGGGCCCCTGAAGCTTTCTTT. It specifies CSADPGQGAPEAFF.

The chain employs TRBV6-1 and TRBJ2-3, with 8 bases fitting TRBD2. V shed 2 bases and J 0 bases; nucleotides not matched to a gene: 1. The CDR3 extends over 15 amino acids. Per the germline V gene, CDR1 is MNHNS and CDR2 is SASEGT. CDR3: CASSEPGGSTDTQYF. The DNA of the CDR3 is TGTGCCAGCAGTGAACCGGGAGGGAGCACAGATACGCAGTATTTT.

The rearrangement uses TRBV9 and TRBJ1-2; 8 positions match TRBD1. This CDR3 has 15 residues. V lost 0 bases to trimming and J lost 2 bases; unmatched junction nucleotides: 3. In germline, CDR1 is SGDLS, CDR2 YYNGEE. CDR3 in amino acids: CASSVGTGLNYGYTF. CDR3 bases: TGTGCCAGCAGCGTAGGGACAGGGCTAAACTATGGCTACACCTTC.

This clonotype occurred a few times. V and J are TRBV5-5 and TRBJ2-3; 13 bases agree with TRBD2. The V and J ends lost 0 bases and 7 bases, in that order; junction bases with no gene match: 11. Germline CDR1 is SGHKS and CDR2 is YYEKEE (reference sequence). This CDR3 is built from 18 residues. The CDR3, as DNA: TGTGCCAGCAGCTTGGTCCTGGGACTAGCGGGGCCGACAAATACGCAGTATTTT. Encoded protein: CASSLVLGLAGPTNTQYF.

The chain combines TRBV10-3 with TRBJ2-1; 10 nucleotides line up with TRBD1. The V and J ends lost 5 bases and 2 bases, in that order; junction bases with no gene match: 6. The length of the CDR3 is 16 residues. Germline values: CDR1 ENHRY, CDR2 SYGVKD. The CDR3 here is CAISTGTGAPYNEQFF. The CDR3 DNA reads TGTGCCATCAGTACCGGGACAGGGGCCCCCTACAATGAGCAGTTCTTC.

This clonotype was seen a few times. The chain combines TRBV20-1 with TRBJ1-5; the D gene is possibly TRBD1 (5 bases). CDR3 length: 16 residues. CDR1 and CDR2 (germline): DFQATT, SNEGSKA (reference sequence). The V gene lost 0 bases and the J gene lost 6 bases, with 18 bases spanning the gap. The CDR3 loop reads CSARDPFGGLVQPQHF. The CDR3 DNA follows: TGCAGTGCTAGAGATCCCTTCGGGGGGTTGGTTCAGCCCCAGCATTTT.

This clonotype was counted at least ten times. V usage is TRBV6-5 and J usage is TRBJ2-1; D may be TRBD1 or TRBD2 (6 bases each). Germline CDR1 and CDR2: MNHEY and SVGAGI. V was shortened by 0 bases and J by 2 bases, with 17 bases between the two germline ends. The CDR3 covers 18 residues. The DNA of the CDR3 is TGTGCCAGCAGTTACTCGATCCCCGGGGGCCGAACCTACAATGAGCAGTTCTTC. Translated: CASSYSIPGGRTYNEQFF.

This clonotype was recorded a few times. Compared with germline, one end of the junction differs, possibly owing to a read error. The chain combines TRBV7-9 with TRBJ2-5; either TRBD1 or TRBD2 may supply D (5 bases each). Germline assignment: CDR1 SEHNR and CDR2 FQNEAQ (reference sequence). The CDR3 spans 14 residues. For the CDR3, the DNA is TGTGCCGGCAGCTTTTGGGACGGGCAAGAGACCCAGTACTTC. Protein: CAGSFWDGQETQYF.

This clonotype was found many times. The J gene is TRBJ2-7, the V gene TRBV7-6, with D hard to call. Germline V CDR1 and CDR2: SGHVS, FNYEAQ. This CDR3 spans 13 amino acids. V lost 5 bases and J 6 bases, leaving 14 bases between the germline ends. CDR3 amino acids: CASSPDRNGEQYF. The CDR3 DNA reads TGTGCCAGCAGCCCGGACCGAAATGGCGAGCAGTACTTC.

CDR3 sequence (DNA): TGCGCCAGCAGCGTGGCTAGCGGGGGAGGCGAGCAGTACTTC. Translating gives CASSVASGGGEQYF. V is TRBV4-1 and J is TRBJ2-7, with 10 bases that match TRBD2. The CDR3 length is 14 residues. Germline-derived CDR1 and CDR2 are MGHRA and YSYEKL. V dropped 5 bases and J dropped 6; count of bases not matched to a gene: 7.

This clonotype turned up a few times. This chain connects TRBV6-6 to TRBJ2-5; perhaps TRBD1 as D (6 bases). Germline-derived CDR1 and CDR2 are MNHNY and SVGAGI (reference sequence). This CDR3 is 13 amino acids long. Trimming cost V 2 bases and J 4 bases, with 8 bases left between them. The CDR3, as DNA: TGTGCCAGCAGTTACCAGGGGAGAGAGACCCAGTACTTC. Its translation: CASSYQGRETQYF.

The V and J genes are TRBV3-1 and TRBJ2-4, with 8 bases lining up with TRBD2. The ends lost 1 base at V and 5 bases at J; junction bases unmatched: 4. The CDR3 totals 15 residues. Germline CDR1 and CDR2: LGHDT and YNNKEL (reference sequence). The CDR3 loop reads CASSQAGGPENIQYF. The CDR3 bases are TGTGCCAGCAGCCAAGCGGGGGGGCCGGAAAACATTCAGTACTTC. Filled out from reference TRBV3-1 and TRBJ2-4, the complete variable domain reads DTAVSQTPKYLVTQMGNDKSIKCEQNLGHDTMYWYKQDSKKFLKIMFSYNNKELIINETVPNRFSPKSPDKAHLNLHINSLELGDSAVYFCASSQAGGPENIQYFGAGTRLSVL.

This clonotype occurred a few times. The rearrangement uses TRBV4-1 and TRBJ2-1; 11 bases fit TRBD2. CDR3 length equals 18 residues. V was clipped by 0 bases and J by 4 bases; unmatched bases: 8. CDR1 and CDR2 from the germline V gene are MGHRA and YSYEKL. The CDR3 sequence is CASSQDPATSGRYNEQFF. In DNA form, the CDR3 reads TGCGCCAGCAGCCAAGACCCTGCAACTAGCGGGAGATACAATGAGCAGTTCTTC.

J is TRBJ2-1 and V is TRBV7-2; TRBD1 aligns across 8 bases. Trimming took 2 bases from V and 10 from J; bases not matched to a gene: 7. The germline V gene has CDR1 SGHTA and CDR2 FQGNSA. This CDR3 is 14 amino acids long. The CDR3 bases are TGTGCCAGCAGCTTAATGCAGGGGGCGGGGGAGCAGTTCTTC. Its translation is CASSLMQGAGEQFF.

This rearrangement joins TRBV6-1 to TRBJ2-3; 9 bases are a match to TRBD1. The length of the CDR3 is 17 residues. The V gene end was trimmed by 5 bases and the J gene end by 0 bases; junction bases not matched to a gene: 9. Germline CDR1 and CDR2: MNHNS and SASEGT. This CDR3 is CASSLIRTGASTDTQYF. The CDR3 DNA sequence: TGTGCCAGCAGTCTAATTAGGACAGGGGCAAGCACAGATACGCAGTATTTT.

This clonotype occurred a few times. CDR3 protein: CASSIDRGKYTEAFF. In nucleotides, the CDR3 is TGTGCCAGCAGCATCGACAGGGGAAAATACACTGAAGCTTTCTTT. The chain is built from TRBV7-8 and TRBJ1-1; 8 nucleotides line up with TRBD1. The ends lost 5 bases at V and 3 bases at J; junction bases unmatched: 8. This CDR3 spans 15 amino acids. CDR1 SGHVS and CDR2 FQNEAQ come from the germline V gene.

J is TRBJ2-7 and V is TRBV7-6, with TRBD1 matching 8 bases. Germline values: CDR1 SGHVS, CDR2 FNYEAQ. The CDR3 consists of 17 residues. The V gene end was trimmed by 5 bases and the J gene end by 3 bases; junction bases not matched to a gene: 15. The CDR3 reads CASSPYARGQGGYEQYF. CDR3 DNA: TGTGCCAGCAGCCCCTATGCCAGAGGACAGGGCGGCTACGAGCAGTACTTC. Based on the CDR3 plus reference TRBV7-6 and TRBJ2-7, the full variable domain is GAGVSQSPRYKVTKRGQDVALRCDPISGHVSLYWYRQALGQGPEFLTYFNYEAQQDKSGLPNDRFSAERPEGSISTLTIQRTEQRDSAMYRCASSPYARGQGGYEQYFGPGTRLTVT.

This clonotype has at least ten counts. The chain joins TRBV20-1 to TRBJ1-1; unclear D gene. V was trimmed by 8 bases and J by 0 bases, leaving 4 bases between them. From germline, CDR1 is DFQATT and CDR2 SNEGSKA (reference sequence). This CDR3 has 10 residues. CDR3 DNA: TGCAGTCCGATGAACACTGAAGCTTTCTTT. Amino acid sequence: CSPMNTEAFF.

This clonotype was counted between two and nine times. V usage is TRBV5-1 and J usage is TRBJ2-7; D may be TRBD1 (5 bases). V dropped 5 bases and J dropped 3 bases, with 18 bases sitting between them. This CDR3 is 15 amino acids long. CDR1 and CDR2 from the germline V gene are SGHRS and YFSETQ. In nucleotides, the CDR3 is TGCGCCAGCAGTCAAACAGGTCTGGGTAGCTACGAGCAGTACTTC. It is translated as CASSQTGLGSYEQYF.

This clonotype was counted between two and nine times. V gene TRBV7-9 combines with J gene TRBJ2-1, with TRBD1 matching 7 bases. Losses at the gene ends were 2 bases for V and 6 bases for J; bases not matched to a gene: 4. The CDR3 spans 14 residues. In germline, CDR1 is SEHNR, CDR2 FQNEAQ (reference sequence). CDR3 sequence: CASSLRGQFNEQFF. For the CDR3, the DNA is TGTGCCAGCAGCTTAAGGGGACAGTTCAATGAGCAGTTCTTC.

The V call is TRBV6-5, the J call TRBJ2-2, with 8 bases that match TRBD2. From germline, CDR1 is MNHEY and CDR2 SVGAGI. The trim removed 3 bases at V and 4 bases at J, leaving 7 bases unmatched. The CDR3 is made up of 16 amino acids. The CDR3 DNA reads TGTGCCAGCAGTTATAGGCGGGGGGACCTCACCGGGGAGCTGTTTTTT. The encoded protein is CASSYRRGDLTGELFF.

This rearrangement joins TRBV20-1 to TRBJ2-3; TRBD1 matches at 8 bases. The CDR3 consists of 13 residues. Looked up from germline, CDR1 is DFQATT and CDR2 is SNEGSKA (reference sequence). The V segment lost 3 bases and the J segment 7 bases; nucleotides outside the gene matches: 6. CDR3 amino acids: CSARETGGYTQYF. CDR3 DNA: TGCAGTGCTAGGGAAACAGGGGGGTATACGCAGTATTTT.

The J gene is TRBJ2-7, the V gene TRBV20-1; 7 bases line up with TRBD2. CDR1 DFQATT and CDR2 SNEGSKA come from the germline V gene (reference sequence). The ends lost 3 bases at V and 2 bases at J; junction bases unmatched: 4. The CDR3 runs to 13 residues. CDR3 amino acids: CSARWGGTYEQYF. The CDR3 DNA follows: TGCAGTGCTAGGTGGGGGGGAACCTACGAGCAGTACTTC.

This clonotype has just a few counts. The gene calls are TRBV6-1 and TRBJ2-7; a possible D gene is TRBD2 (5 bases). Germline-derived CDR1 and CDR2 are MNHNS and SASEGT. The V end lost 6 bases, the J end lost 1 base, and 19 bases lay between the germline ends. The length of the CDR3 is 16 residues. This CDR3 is CASSVTAGIISYEQYF. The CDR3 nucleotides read TGTGCCAGCAGCGTAACAGCCGGGATTATATCCTACGAGCAGTACTTC.